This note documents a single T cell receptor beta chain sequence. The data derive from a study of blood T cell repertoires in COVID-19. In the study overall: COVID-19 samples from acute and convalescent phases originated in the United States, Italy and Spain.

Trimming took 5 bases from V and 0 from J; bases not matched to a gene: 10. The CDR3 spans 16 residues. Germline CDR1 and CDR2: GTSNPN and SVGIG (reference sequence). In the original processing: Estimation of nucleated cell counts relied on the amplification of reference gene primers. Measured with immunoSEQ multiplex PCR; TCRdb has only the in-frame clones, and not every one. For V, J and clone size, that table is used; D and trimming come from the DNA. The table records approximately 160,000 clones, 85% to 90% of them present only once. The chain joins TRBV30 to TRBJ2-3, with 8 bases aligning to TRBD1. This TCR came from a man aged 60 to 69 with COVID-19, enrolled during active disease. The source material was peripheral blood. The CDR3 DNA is TGTGCCTGGCGCCGGACAGGGCTAACTAGCACAGATACGCAGTATTTT. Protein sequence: CAWRRTGLTSTDTQYF.